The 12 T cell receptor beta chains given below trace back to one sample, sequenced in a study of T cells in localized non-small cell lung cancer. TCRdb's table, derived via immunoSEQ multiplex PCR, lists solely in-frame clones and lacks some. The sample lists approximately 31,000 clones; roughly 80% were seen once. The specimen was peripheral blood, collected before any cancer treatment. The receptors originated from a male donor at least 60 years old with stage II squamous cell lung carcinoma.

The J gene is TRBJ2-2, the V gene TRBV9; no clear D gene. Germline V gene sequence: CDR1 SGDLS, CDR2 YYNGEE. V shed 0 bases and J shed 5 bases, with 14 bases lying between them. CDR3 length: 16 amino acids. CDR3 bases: TGTGCCAGCAGCGTAGGGCAGACAACTTTAACCGGGGAGCTGTTTTTT. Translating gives CASSVGQTTLTGELFF.

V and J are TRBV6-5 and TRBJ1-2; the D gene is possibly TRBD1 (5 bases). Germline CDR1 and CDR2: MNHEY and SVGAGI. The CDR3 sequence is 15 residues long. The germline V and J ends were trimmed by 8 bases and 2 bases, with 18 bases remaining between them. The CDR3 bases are TGTGCCAGCGCCCCAGGGAGTTGGGGGAACTATGGCTACACCTTC. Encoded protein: CASAPGSWGNYGYTF.

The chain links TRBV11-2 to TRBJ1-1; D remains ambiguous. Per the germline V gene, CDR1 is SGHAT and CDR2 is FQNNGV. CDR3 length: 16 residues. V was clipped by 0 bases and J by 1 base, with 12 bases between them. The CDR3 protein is CASSLEFGRPNTEAFF. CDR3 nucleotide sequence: TGTGCCAGCAGCTTAGAATTTGGACGTCCGAACACTGAAGCTTTCTTT. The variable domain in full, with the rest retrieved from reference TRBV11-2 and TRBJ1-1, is EAGVAQSPRYKIIEKRQSVAFWCNPISGHATLYWYQQILGQGPKLLIQFQNNGVVDDSQLPKDRFSAERLKGVDSTLKIQPAKLEDSAVYLCASSLEFGRPNTEAFFGQGTRLTVV.

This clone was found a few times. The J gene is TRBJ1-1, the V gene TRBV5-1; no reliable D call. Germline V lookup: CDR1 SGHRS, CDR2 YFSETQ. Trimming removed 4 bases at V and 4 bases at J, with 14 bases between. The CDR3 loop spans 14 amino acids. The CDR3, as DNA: TGCGCCAGCAGCCCCGGGGAGGTTGGCACTGAAGCTTTCTTT. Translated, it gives CASSPGEVGTEAFF.

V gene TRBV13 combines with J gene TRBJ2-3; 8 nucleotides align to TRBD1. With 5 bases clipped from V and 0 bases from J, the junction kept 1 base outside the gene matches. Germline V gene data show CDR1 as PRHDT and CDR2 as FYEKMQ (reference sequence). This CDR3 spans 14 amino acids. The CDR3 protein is CASSRQGSTDTQYF. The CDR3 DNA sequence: TGTGCCAGCAGCCGACAGGGGAGCACAGATACGCAGTATTTT.

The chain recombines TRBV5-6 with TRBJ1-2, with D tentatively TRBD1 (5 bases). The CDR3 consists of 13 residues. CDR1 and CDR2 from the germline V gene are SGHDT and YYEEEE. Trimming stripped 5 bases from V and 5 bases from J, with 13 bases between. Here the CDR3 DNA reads TGTGCCAGCAGGTTAGGACATTCGTATGGCTACACCTTC. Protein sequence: CASRLGHSYGYTF.

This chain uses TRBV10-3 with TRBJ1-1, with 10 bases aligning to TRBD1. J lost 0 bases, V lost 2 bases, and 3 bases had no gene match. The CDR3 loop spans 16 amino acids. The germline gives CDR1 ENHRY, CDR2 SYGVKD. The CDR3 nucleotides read TGTGCCATCAGTGAGAACGACAGGGGGCTGAACACTGAAGCTTTCTTT. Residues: CAISENDRGLNTEAFF.

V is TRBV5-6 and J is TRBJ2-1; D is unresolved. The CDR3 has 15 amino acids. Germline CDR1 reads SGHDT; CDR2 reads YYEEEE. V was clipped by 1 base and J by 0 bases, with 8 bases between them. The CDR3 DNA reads TGTGCCAGCAGCTTGCATGGGCCCTCCTACAATGAGCAGTTCTTC. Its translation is CASSLHGPSYNEQFF.

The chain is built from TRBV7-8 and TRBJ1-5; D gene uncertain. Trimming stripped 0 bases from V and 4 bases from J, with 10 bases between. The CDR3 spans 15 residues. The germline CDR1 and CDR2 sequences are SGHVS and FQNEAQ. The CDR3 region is CASSLAGSGNQPQHF. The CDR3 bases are TGTGCCAGCAGCTTAGCGGGGAGTGGGAATCAGCCCCAGCATTTT.

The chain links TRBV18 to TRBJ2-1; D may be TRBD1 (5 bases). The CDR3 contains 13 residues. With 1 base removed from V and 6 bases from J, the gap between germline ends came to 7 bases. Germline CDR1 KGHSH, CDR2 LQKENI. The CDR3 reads CASSPQQGNEQFF. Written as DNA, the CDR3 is TGTGCCAGCTCACCACAGCAGGGCAATGAGCAGTTCTTC.

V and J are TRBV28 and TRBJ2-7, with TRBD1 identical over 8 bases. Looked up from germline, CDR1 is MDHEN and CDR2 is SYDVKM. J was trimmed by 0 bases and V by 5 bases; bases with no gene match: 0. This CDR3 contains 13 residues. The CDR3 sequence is CASSDRGSYEQYF. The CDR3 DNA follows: TGTGCCAGCAGTGACAGGGGCTCCTACGAGCAGTACTTC.

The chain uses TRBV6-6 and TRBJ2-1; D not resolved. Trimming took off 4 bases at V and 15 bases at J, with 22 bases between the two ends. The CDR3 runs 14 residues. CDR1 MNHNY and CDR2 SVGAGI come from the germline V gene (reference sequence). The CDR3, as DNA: TGTGCCAGCAGTTTGGGGTCTCGGGCCGATCCCCCGTTCTTC. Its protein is CASSLGSRADPPFF.